This T cell receptor beta chain was retrieved from a study of blood T cell repertoires in COVID-19 (dated by TCRdb to the early 2020s). Some background on the complete study: Collaborator samples came from the United States, Italy and Spain and covered acute and convalescent phases of COVID-19. The prospective study material was composed of cDNA or gDNA derived from T cells, B-cell-depleted T cells, or PBMCs. Subjects who had been exposed to COVID-19, were actively infected with it, or had recovered from it provided the deeply sampled blood TCRbeta repertoires that made up the dataset. A freely available public database, intended as a resource for researchers studying the immune response to SARS-CoV-2, is where the repertoires were released. The samples were drawn from two sources: the first 160 participants of the ongoing ImmuneRACE study, and 1,200 or so subjects contributed by 6 global collaborators. Sample metadata almost always included a de-identified subject ID, COVID-19 status, age in years and sex. HLA class I and class II types, where available, came from metadata supplied by the sample provider rather than from assay-based typing. Findings and caveats that apply to the study as a whole: How much clinical and demographic metadata was included differed by source and by participant, and the metadata was provided uncurated.

TCRbeta CDR3 regions were amplified from genomic DNA by means of the immunoSEQ Assay, a bias-controlled multiplex PCR. The source study handled its data this way. Within the assay, amplification of reference gene primers was used to estimate how many nucleated cells each sample contained. To quantify the absolute abundance of each unique TCRbeta CDR3 rearrangement, sequence reads were collapsed and filtered. For each sample, productive Simpson clonality was calculated as the square root of Simpson's diversity index across productive rearrangements. TCRdb carries this immuneACCESS record with in-frame sequences only. Its versions omit some clonotypes, under half of them owing to an unresolved V gene in the studies checked, with the rest unexplained. V and J calls and clone size are copied from that table; D and trimming were computed from the DNA. The sample includes approximately 470,000 clones, with 80% to 90% observed a single time. Roughly 3.1% of the sample is held by the ten biggest clonotypes.

This clone has a count of ten or more. The clone's antigen remains unknown. No quality values exist for individual bases; no much larger clone is one base distant. Collaborating institutions collected whole blood in K2EDTA tubes following their own protocols. For TCRbeta analysis, collaborator samples were shipped as frozen whole blood, as isolated PBMCs, or as DNA extracted from either sample type. The CDR1 and CDR2 encoded by the germline V gene (reference sequence) are LNHDA and SQIVND. The trim is 4 bases for V and 10 bases for J, with a gap of 12 bases between the germline ends. The CDR3 spans 12 residues, from the cysteine through the phenylalanine. Solely the CDR3 DNA is kept, with 36 bases framed from the first base.

The chain employs TRBV19 and TRBJ2-3; too little of a D gene remains to name it. The receptor's source is a human donor in a cohort sampled during active COVID-19. Sequenced input: peripheral blood. The nucleotides are TGTGCCAGTAGTACCTCCCCCGCAGCGCAGTATTTT. The translation is CASSTSPAAQYF.